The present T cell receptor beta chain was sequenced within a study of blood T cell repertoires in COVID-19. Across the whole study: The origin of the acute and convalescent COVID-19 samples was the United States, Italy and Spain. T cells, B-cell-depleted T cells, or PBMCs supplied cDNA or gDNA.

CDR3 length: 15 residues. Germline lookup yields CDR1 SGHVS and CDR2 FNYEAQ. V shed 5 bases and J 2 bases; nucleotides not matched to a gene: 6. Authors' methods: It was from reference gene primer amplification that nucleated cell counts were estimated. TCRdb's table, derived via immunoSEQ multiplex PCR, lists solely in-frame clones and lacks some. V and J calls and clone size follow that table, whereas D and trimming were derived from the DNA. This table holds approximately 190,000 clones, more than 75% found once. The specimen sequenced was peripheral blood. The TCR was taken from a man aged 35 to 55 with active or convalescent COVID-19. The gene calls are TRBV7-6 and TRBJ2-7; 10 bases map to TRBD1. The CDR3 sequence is CASSADRGSAYEQYF. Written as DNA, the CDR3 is TGTGCCAGCAGCGCGGACAGGGGGTCGGCCTACGAGCAGTACTTC.